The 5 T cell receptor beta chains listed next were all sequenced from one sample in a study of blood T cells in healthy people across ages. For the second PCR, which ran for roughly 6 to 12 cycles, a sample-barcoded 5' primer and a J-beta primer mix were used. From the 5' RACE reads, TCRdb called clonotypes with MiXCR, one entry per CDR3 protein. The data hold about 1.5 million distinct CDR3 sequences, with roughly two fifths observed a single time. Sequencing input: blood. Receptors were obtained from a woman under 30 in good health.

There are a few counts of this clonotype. The CDR3 spells CSVQIPLFGYTF. In DNA form, the CDR3 reads TGCAGCGTTCAAATACCCTTATTTGGCTACACCTTC. The chain has TRBV29-1 and TRBJ1-2; no clear D gene. The germline V and J ends were trimmed by 5 bases and 7 bases, with 14 bases remaining between them. This CDR3 spans 12 amino acids. Germline V gives CDR1 SQVTM, CDR2 ANQGSEA.

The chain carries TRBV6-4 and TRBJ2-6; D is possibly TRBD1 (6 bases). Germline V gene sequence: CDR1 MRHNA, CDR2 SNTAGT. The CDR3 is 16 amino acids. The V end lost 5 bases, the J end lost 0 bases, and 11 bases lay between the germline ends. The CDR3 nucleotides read TGTGCCAGCAGTAACGACAGGTACTCTGGGGCCAACGTCCTGACTTTC. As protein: CASSNDRYSGANVLTF.

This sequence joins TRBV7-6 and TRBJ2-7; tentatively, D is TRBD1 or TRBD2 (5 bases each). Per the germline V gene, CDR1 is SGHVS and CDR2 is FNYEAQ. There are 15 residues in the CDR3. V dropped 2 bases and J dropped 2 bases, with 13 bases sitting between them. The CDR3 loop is CASSLFLGPTYEQYF. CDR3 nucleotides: TGTGCCAGCAGCTTATTTCTGGGACCCACCTACGAGCAGTACTTC.

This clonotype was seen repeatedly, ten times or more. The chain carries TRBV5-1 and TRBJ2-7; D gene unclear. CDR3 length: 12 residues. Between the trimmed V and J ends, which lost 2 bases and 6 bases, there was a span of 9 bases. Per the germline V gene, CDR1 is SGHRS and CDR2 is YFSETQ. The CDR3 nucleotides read TGCGCCAGCAGCTTCTACGGTGGCGAGCAGTACTTC. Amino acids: CASSFYGGEQYF.

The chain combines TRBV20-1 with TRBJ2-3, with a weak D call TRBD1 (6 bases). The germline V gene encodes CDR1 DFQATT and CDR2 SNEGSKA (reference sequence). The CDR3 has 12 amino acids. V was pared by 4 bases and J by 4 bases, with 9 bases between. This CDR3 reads CSAKTGSDTQYF. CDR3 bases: TGCAGTGCTAAAACAGGGTCAGATACGCAGTATTTT.